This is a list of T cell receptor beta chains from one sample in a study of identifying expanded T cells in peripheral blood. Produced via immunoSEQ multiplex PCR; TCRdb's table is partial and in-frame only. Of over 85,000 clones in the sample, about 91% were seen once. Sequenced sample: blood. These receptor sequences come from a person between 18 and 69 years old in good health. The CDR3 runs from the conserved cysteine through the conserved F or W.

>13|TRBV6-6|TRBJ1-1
CASSYQRDTEAFF
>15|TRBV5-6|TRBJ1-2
CASSLEGGSSYGYTF
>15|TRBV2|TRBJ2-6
CASSLKVAGANVLTF
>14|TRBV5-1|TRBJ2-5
CASSLGTSKETQYF
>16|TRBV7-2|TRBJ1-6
CASSLVGGQNNSPLHF
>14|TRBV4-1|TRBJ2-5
CASSQEGSKETQYF
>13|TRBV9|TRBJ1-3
CASSVEGQRTIYF
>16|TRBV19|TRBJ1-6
CASSLHRGAINSPLHF
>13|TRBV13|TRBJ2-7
CASSFDSRYEQYF
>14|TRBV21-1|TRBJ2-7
CASISGDRGWEQYF
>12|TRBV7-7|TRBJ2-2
CASSLGIGELFF
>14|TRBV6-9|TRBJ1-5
CASSARQGNQPQHF
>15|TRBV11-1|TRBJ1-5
CASSPDGYSNQPQHF
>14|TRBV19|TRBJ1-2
CASKNAGLLYGYTF
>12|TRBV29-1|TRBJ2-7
CSAGRGDYEQYF
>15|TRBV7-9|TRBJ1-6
CASSSQRAYNSPLHF
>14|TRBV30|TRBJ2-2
CACRLAGNTGELFF
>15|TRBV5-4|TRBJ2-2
CASSPRGGYTGELFF
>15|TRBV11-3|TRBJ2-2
CASSFRGGGTGELFF
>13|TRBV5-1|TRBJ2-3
CASRTGSPDTQYF
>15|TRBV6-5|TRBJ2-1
CASSYEAGDWNEQFF